These T cell receptor beta chains were read from a single sample in a study of blood T cells in healthy people across ages. TCRdb re-called the 5' RACE reads with MiXCR, one entry per CDR3 protein. The sample yields about 1,000,000 distinct CDR3 sequences, more than 40% seen once. Sequenced: blood. The origin of the receptors is a woman aged 55-69 years in good health. Both conserved end residues are part of each CDR3. Each record gives: J gene, V gene, clone size, D gene, CDR3 DNA, CDR3 protein. D genes are given only for firm matches. Rows give clone size only sometimes, using once, few, many, or a class for an expanded clone.

>TRBJ2-7|TRBV29-1|few|-
TGCAGCGTTGGAAGACTAGGGAGTTTCTGTGAGCAGTACTTC
CSVGRLGSFCEQYF
>TRBJ2-1|TRBV5-6|-|TRBD1
TGTGCCAGCAGCTGGGACCTAGGACAGGGCTCCTACAATGAGCAGTTCTTC
CASSWDLGQGSYNEQFF
>TRBJ2-5|TRBV29-1|-|-
TGCAGCGTGGCGTCGGTAGAGAGGGGGCAGTACTTC
CSVASVERGQYF
>TRBJ2-5|TRBV6-5|few|TRBD1
TGTGCCAGCAGCCCCGACAGGGAAGAGACCCAGTACTTC
CASSPDREETQYF
>TRBJ2-2|TRBV19|-|TRBD2
TGTGCCAGTAGTACCTACCTAGCGGTGAACACCGGGGAGCTGTTTTTT
CASSTYLAVNTGELFF
>TRBJ2-7|TRBV7-8|-|TRBD2
TGTGCCAGCAGCCGACGGGGGACTACCATCGACGAGCAGTACTTC
CASSRRGTTIDEQYF
>TRBJ2-3|TRBV6-2/TRBV6-3|once|-
TGTGCCAGCAGTGCGGGAACGCCTTTCACAGATACGCAGTATTTT
CASSAGTPFTDTQYF
>TRBJ1-1|TRBV18|few|-
TGTGCCAGCTCACCATTGCAGGGCGCTGAAGCTTTCTTT
CASSPLQGAEAFF
>TRBJ1-1|TRBV27|few|-
TGTGCCAGCAGTGGCCCCGGGACAAGAGCTTTCTTT
CASSGPGTRAFF
>TRBJ1-2|TRBV6-1|few|TRBD1
TGTGCCAGCAGTGAAACGACAGGGAAGGCAGGGGACGGCTACACCTTC
CASSETTGKAGDGYTF
>TRBJ2-5|TRBV3-1|-|TRBD2
TGTGCCAGCAGCCAACTAGCGGACCCCCAAGAGACCCAGTACTTC
CASSQLADPQETQYF
>TRBJ2-5|TRBV7-9|few|-
TGTGCCAGCAGCTCCCCCACCCCCCAAGACAGGGAGGCAGAGACCCAGTACTTC
CASSSPTPQDREAETQYF
>TRBJ2-1|TRBV6-5|few|-
TGTGCCAGCAGTCCCCAGACTGGGGGCTTCAATGAGCAGTTCTTC
CASSPQTGGFNEQFF
>TRBJ1-5|TRBV20-1|few|-
TGCAGTGCTAGCGTTAGTAGCAATCAGCCCCAGCATTTT
CSASVSSNQPQHF
>TRBJ2-7|TRBV20-1|few|-
TGCAGTGCTAGAGACGTGGGGGCTAACAAGTACGAGCAGTACTTC
CSARDVGANKYEQYF
>TRBJ2-5|TRBV9|-|-
TGTGCCAGCAGCTCAGCAGTTGCAGAGACCCAGTACTTC
CASSSAVAETQYF
>TRBJ1-1|TRBV2|-|TRBD1
TGTGCCAGCAGAGGGACAGGGGCGGGGAACACTGAAGCTTTCTTT
CASRGTGAGNTEAFF
>TRBJ2-7|TRBV5-1|-|-
TGCGCCAGCAGCCCCCGGCGCAGGACAAGCTACGAGCAGTACTTC
CASSPRRRTSYEQYF
>TRBJ1-4|TRBV5-6|-|-
TGTGCCAGCAGGTCTGCAGGGATATTTGAGGAAAAACTGTTTTTT
CASRSAGIFEEKLFF
>TRBJ2-4|TRBV4-1|-|-
TGCGCCAGCAGCCATAACAGGGATAGGCAGTACTTC
CASSHNRDRQYF
>TRBJ2-1|TRBV11-2|-|-
TGTGCCAGCAGCTTAGCGACTCCCTCCTACAATGAGCAGTTCTTC
CASSLATPSYNEQFF
>TRBJ2-5|TRBV11-2|many|-
TGTGCCAGCAGCTTAGGAACGGAGACCCAGTACTTC
CASSLGTETQYF
>TRBJ1-2|TRBV11-2|-|TRBD1
TGTGCCAGCAGCTTAGGCCCCAGGGGGGGTGACTATGGCTACACCTTC
CASSLGPRGGDYGYTF
>TRBJ1-2|TRBV6-1|-|-
TGTGCCAGCAGTGAAACTTGGGAAGGCTATGGCTACACCTTC
CASSETWEGYGYTF
>TRBJ2-7|TRBV27|-|-
TGTGCCAGCAGTTTATCGACAGGCAAGTTGAGCGAGCAGTACTTC
CASSLSTGKLSEQYF
>TRBJ2-1|TRBV7-8|-|-
TGTGCCAGCAGCCCTTTAGTTTCCTTCGGTAATGAGCAGTTCTTC
CASSPLVSFGNEQFF
>TRBJ2-7|TRBV12-3/TRBV12-4|-|TRBD1
TGTGCCAGCAGTTTAGCTCCGGGACAGGGGGCCCACGAGCAGTACTTC
CASSLAPGQGAHEQYF
>TRBJ2-3|TRBV20-1|-|TRBD2
TGCAGTGCTAGTATCTCAAGCGGGAGTACAGATACGCAGTATTTT
CSASISSGSTDTQYF
>TRBJ2-7|TRBV3-1|-|-
TGTGCCAGCAGCCAATGGGCAGGAGACTCTCACGAGCAGTACTTC
CASSQWAGDSHEQYF
>TRBJ2-1|TRBV9|-|TRBD1
TGTGCCAGCAAGAGGGGGCGCTTAGAGACCCAGTTCTTC
CASKRGRLETQFF
>TRBJ2-3|TRBV6-1|-|-
TGTGCCAGCAGCCCCGCGGTGGCTAGCACAGATACGCAGTATTTT
CASSPAVASTDTQYF
>TRBJ2-4|TRBV28|once|-
TGTGCCAGCAGTGTAGAGCCGATGAACATTCAGTACTTC
CASSVEPMNIQYF
>TRBJ2-3|TRBV29-1|-|-
TGCAGCCCCTTCTGGGGAGATGCGCAGTATTTT
CSPFWGDAQYF
>TRBJ2-3|TRBV6-6|-|-
TGTGCCAGCAGTTATAATCAGGGGCGCACAGATACGCAGTATTTT
CASSYNQGRTDTQYF
>TRBJ1-1|TRBV14|-|-
TGTGCCAGCAGCCCCCCGGGACGGCCTGACACTGAAGCTTTCTTT
CASSPPGRPDTEAFF